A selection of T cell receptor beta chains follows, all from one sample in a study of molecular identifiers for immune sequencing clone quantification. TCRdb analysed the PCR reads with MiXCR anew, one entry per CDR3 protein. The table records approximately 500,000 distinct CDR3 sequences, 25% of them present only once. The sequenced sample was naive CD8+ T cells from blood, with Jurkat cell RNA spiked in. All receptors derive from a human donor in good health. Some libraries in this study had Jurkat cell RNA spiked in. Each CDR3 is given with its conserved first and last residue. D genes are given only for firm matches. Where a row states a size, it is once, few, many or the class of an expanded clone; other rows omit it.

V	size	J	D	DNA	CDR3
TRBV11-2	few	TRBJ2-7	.	TGTGCCAGCAGCCCGACAGAGAATTTTGCATATGAGCAGTACTTC	CASSPTENFAYEQYF
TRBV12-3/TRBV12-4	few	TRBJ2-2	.	TGTGCCAGCGGACGGACCGGGGAGCTGTTTTTT	CASGRTGELFF
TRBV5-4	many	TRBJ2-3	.	TGTGCCAGCAGCTTGGAGTGGGGAATGGCAGATACGCAGTATTTT	CASSLEWGMADTQYF
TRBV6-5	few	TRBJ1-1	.	TGTGCCAGCAGTTACTCGGTGGGGGTACAGAACACTGAAGCTTTCTTT	CASSYSVGVQNTEAFF
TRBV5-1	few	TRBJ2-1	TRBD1	TGCGCCAGCAGCGCTCACAGGGGAAATGAGCAGTTCTTC	CASSAHRGNEQFF
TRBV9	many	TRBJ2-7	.	TGTGCCAGCAGCCCCGGGTACAGCGCCTACGAGCAGTACTTC	CASSPGYSAYEQYF
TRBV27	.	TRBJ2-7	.	TGTGCCAGCAGTTTATCCGGGGACAAATCCTACGAGCAGTACTTC	CASSLSGDKSYEQYF
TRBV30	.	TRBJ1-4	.	TGTGCCTGGAGTGTAATTGATGAAAAACTGTTTTTT	CAWSVIDEKLFF
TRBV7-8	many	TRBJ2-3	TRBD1	TGTGCCAGCAGCTCCATACCGACAGGGGCAGGCACAGATACGCAGTATTTT	CASSSIPTGAGTDTQYF
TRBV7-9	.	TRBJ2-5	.	TGTGCCAGCAGCCCCGGGGCACGTCAAGAGACCCAGTACTTC	CASSPGARQETQYF
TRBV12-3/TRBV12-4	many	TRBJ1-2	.	TGTGCCAGCAGTTTAAGACGCCCCGTGGGCTATGGCTACACCTTC	CASSLRRPVGYGYTF
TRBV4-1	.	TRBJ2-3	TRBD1	TGCGCCAGCAGCCAAACCATTGGACAGGCCGGCACAGATACGCAGTATTTT	CASSQTIGQAGTDTQYF
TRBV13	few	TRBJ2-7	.	TGTGCCAGCAGCTTAGGGTCCGGGCCCCAGTCCCCCTACGAGCAGTACTTC	CASSLGSGPQSPYEQYF
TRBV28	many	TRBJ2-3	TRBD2	TGTGCCAGCACCATGGCGGGGGAAACAGTGGATACGCAGTATTTT	CASTMAGETVDTQYF
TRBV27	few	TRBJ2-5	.	TGTGCCAGCAGTTGGAGTTGGGGGAGTGAGACCCAGTACTTC	CASSWSWGSETQYF
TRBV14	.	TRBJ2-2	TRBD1	TGTGCCAGCAGCCCGAAGACAGGGATAAACACCGGGGAGCTGTTTTTT	CASSPKTGINTGELFF
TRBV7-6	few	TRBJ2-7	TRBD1	TGTGCCAGCAGCTTGGGTCGGGGACAGGGCTACGAGCAGTACTTC	CASSLGRGQGYEQYF
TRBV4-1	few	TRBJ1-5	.	TGCGCCAGCAGCCAAGTCGCAGGGGTTGAGCCCCAGCATTTT	CASSQVAGVEPQHF
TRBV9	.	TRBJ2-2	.	TGTGCCAGCAGCGTAGCTCTTACTAGCCAGACGAAGAACACCGGGGAGCTGTTTTTT	CASSVALTSQTKNTGELFF
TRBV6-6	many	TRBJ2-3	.	TGTGCCAGCAGTTACTACCGCACAGATACGCAGTATTTT	CASSYYRTDTQYF
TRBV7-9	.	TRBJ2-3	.	TGTGCCAGCACCGAGGGGCGAGGGACAGATACGCAGTATTTT	CASTEGRGTDTQYF
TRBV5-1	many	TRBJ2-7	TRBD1	TGCGCCAGTCCCGTCCGGGACAGGGGCTACGAGCAGTACTTC	CASPVRDRGYEQYF
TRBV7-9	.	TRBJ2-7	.	TGTGCCAGCAGCCCGACGGTTAGCTCCTACGAGCAGTACTTC	CASSPTVSSYEQYF
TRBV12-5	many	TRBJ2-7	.	TGTGCTAGTGGTTTTGCAGGGAGGGAGCAGTACTTC	CASGFAGREQYF
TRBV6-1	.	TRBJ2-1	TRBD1	TGTGCCAGCACCCAGGGGGCGGATGAGCAGTTCTTC	CASTQGADEQFF
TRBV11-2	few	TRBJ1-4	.	TGTGCCAGCAGCTTAGTGGAGGGAAATGAAAAACTGTTTTTT	CASSLVEGNEKLFF
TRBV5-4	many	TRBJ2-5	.	TGTGCCAGCAGCTTGGCAGGGCTGCTACAAGAGACCCAGTACTTC	CASSLAGLLQETQYF
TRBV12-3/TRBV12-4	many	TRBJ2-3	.	TGTGCCAGCCCTGAGGGAAATACGCAGTATTTT	CASPEGNTQYF
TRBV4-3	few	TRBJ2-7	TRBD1	TGCGCCAGCAGCCAAGAAGGGACAGTTACCTACGAGCAGTACTTC	CASSQEGTVTYEQYF
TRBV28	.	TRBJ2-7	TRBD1	TGTGCCAGCAGCCCAACCCCGGGACAGTATTCCTACGAGCAGTACTTC	CASSPTPGQYSYEQYF
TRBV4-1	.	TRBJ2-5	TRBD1	TGCGCCGGCAGCCGCGACAGGGGGCGGGAGACCCAGTACTTC	CAGSRDRGRETQYF
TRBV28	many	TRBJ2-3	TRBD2	TGTGCCAGCAGACCGGGACTAGCGGGAGAGCCTGTCTCCGTTACGCAGTATTTT	CASRPGLAGEPVSVTQYF
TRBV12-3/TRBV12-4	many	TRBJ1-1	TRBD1	TGTGCCAGCAGGCCGGGACAGGGGATGAACACTGAAGCTTTCTTT	CASRPGQGMNTEAFF
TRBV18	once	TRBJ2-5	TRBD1	TGTGCCAGCTCACCCCGGGACAGCCCCGCCGTTTTTCAAGAGACCCAGTACTTC	CASSPRDSPAVFQETQYF
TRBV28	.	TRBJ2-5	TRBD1	TGTGCCAGCAGTTTATGGGGGACAGCGTACTTC	CASSLWGTAYF
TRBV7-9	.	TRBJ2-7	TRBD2	TGTGCCAGCAGCCACACCAGGACTAGCGGGAGCTGCGAGCAGTACTTC	CASSHTRTSGSCEQYF
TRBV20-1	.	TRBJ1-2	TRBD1	TGCAGTGCTAGAGACCTGGGACAGTGGGACCCTAACTATGGCTACACCTTC	CSARDLGQWDPNYGYTF
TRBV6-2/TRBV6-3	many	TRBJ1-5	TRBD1	TGTGCCAGCAGTTACCACAGGGGCGGTCAGCCCCAGCATTTT	CASSYHRGGQPQHF
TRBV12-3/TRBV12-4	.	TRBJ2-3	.	TGTGCCAGCACGTTTTCGGGGCCCACAAATACGCCGTATTTT	CASTFSGPTNTPYF
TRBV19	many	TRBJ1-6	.	TGTGCCAGTACCCCGGCCCGGGGGGCCCTCCACTTT	CASTPARGALHF
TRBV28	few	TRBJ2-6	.	TGTGCCAGCAGTTTGGTGGGGGCAGGTGGTGGGGCCAACGTCCTGACTTTC	CASSLVGAGGGANVLTF
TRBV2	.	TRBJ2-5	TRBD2	TGTGCCGGCAGTTTCTTCCAACTAGCGGGCACGGAGACTCAGTACTTC	CAGSFFQLAGTETQYF
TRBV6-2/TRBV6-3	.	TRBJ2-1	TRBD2	TGTGCCAGCAGTTACTCGACTAGCGGGGGAATCTGGGATGAGCAGTTCTTC	CASSYSTSGGIWDEQFF
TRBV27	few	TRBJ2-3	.	TGTGCCAGCAGTTTAACCCCTGGGGCATACACAGATACGCAGTATTTT	CASSLTPGAYTDTQYF
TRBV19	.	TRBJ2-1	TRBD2	TGTGCCAGTAGTCAGGGAAGGGAGGGGCAGCTCTTC	CASSQGREGQLF
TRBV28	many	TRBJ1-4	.	TGTGCCAGCAGTTTCCGACCGGGAGCCACTAATGAAAAACTGTTTTTT	CASSFRPGATNEKLFF